These 24 T cell receptor beta chains originate from one sample sequenced in a study of blood T cell repertoires in COVID-19. This table comes from immunoSEQ multiplex PCR, and its TCRdb copy is limited to in-frame clones, with some not included. Of fewer than 400,000 clones in the sample, 80% to 90% were seen once. The sequencing sample was made of PBMCs or T cells enriched from blood (not recorded which). The receptors here all came from a man aged 25 to 40 who had recovered from COVID-19.

The chain joins TRBV4-1 to TRBJ2-3; TRBD2 aligns across 10 bases. V shed 5 bases and J 0 bases; nucleotides not matched to a gene: 8. The CDR3 sequence is 17 residues long. CDR1 and CDR2 (germline): MGHRA, YSYEKL. The CDR3 is CASSIRTGLASTDTQYF. The CDR3 region has the DNA TGCGCCAGCAGCATCCGTACGGGACTAGCGAGCACAGATACGCAGTATTTT.

This clone appeared once. The chain combines TRBV28 with TRBJ2-5; no clear D. The CDR3 extends over 14 amino acids. V dropped 3 bases and J dropped 0 bases, with 8 bases sitting between them. Germline assignment: CDR1 MDHEN and CDR2 SYDVKM. The CDR3 bases are TGTGCCAGCAGTTTTTTGGAGTACCAAGAGACCCAGTACTTC. It is translated as CASSFLEYQETQYF.

The gene calls are TRBV4-1 and TRBJ1-1, with 8 bases identical to TRBD1. Looked up from germline, CDR1 is MGHRA and CDR2 is YSYEKL. The CDR3 covers 16 residues. V lost 3 bases and J lost 5; bases outside the gene matches: 11. The CDR3 loop is CASSHPGGVGSTEAFF. The CDR3 nucleotides are TGCGCCAGCAGCCATCCAGGGGGCGTAGGTTCTACTGAAGCTTTCTTT.

This chain uses TRBV19 with TRBJ1-4; possibly TRBD1 for D (5 bases). With 5 bases removed from V and 8 bases from J, the gap between germline ends came to 21 bases. Germline V gene lookup returns CDR1 LNHDA and CDR2 SQIVND (reference sequence). The CDR3 consists of 16 residues. CDR3 in amino acids: CASSPWGPAAEEKLFF. The CDR3 nucleotides are TGTGCCAGTAGTCCCTGGGGCCCGGCGGCGGAGGAAAAACTGTTTTTT. Drawing the rest from reference TRBV19 and TRBJ1-4, the complete variable domain is DGGITQSPKYLFRKEGQNVTLSCEQNLNHDAMYWYRQDPGQGLRLIYYSQIVNDFQKGDIAEGYSVSREKKESFPLTVTSAQKNPTAFYLCASSPWGPAAEEKLFFGSGTQLSVL.

This clone showed up just once. The chain links TRBV5-4 to TRBJ1-1, with 9 bases identical to TRBD1. CDR1 and CDR2 (germline): SGHNT, YYREEE (reference sequence). Trimming removed 1 base from V and 1 base from J; junction bases left unmatched: 5. The CDR3 is 16 residues long. Here the CDR3 DNA reads TGTGCCAGCAGCTTGACAGGGGGCGTGAGGAACACTGAAGCTTTCTTT. Translated, it gives CASSLTGGVRNTEAFF.

This chain links TRBV27 with TRBJ1-2; TRBD1 matches 9 bases. V lost 2 bases, J lost 3 bases, and 4 bases stayed unmatched. The germline CDR1 and CDR2 sequences are MNHEY and SMNVEV (reference sequence). The CDR3 length is 15 residues. The CDR3 protein is CASSLHRTGDYGYTF. As DNA, the CDR3 is TGTGCCAGCAGTTTACACAGGACAGGGGACTATGGCTACACCTTC.

The rearrangement joins TRBV12-5 to TRBJ1-4; 10 bases are a match to TRBD1. The V and J ends lost 1 base and 8 bases, in that order; junction bases with no gene match: 4. The CDR3 runs 15 residues. Germline assignment: CDR1 LGHNT and CDR2 FRNRAP. CDR3 protein: CASGLDGTGEEKLFF. The CDR3 nucleotides are TGTGCTAGTGGTTTGGACGGGACAGGGGAGGAAAAACTGTTTTTT.

In this sample, this clone turned up once. The CDR3 DNA sequence: TGTGCCACCAGTGATCCGGTACTAGCGGGGGGTACAGATACGCAGTATTTT. This encodes CATSDPVLAGGTDTQYF. V and J are TRBV24-1 and TRBJ2-3, with 12 nucleotides matching TRBD2. Losses at the gene ends were 3 bases for V and 3 bases for J; bases not matched to a gene: 6. The germline CDR1 and CDR2 sequences are KGHDR and SFDVKD. This CDR3 comprises 17 residues.

CDR3 region: CATSLQGAGTEAFF. The DNA for the CDR3 is TGTGCCACCAGTTTACAGGGGGCAGGCACTGAAGCTTTCTTT. This chain links TRBV3-1 (or the pseudogene TRBV3-2) with TRBJ1-1, with 9 nucleotides matching TRBD1. The CDR3 is made up of 14 amino acids. After removal of 10 bases from V and 4 bases from J, the junction contained 10 bases not matched to a gene. Germline V gene sequence: CDR1 LGHDT, CDR2 YNNKEL (reference sequence).

This chain uses TRBV28 with TRBJ1-1, with unresolved D. V was cut by 8 bases and J by 4 bases, with 14 bases left in between. Germline V lookup: CDR1 MDHEN, CDR2 SYDVKM. CDR3 length: 13 residues. The CDR3 DNA sequence: TGTGCCAGCGGCCCCCCCCGCGGCACTGAAGCTTTCTTT. Translating it yields CASGPPRGTEAFF.

The chain carries TRBV12-3 or TRBV12-4 and TRBJ1-5; tentative D call: TRBD1 (6 bases). The CDR3 contains 13 residues. V was trimmed by 5 bases and J by 5 bases, leaving 10 bases between them. Here the CDR3 DNA reads TGTGCCAGCAGTATGAACAGGGATCAGCCCCAGCATTTT. This encodes CASSMNRDQPQHF.

This chain links TRBV11-3 with TRBJ1-1; the D is unclear. CDR1 and CDR2 (germline): SGHNT, YENEEA. The V and J ends lost 5 bases and 0 bases respectively, with 7 bases between them. This CDR3 has 13 residues. The CDR3 region has the DNA TGTGCCAGCAGCCAAAAGCTGAACACTGAAGCTTTCTTT. Protein product: CASSQKLNTEAFF.

In its sample, this clone was seen once. The gene calls are TRBV19 and TRBJ2-2; D might be TRBD2 (5 bases). Germline CDR1 and CDR2: LNHDA and SQIVND (reference sequence). Trimming removed 7 bases at V and 5 bases at J, with 8 bases between. The CDR3 has 12 residues. The CDR3 here is CASTGGTGELFF. The CDR3 DNA reads as TGTGCCAGTACTGGCGGGACCGGGGAGCTGTTTTTT.

The rearrangement links TRBV5-1 to TRBJ2-5; TRBD2 matches at 10 bases. The CDR3 covers 16 residues. Germline V gene data show CDR1 as SGHRS and CDR2 as YFSETQ. After removal of 4 bases from V and 4 bases from J, the junction contained 10 bases not matched to a gene. Here the CDR3 DNA reads TGCGCCAGCAGCGGGGTTAGAGCGGGGGGGCGAGAGACCCAGTACTTC. It yields the protein CASSGVRAGGRETQYF.

This chain joins TRBV9 and TRBJ2-3; 9 nucleotides align to TRBD1. The CDR3 sequence is 16 residues long. Trimming removed 2 bases from V and 1 base from J; junction bases left unmatched: 5. From germline, CDR1 is SGDLS and CDR2 YYNGEE. CDR3 DNA sequence: TGTGCCAGCAGCGTGGGGACAGGGATGGGCACAGATACGCAGTATTTT. Encoded protein: CASSVGTGMGTDTQYF.

The chain employs TRBV11-3 and TRBJ2-5; D might be TRBD2 (6 bases). CDR3 size: 14 residues. Per germline, CDR1 SGHNT and CDR2 YENEEA. V shed 1 base and J shed 5 bases, with 11 bases lying between them. CDR3 DNA: TGTGCCAGCAGCTTAGCGGGAGTAGAGGAGACCCAGTACTTC. Amino acid sequence: CASSLAGVEETQYF. Together with reference TRBV11-3 and TRBJ2-5, the CDR3 gives the full variable domain: EAGVVQSPRYKIIEKKQPVAFWCNPISGHNTLYWYLQNLGQGPELLIRYENEEAVDDSQLPKDRFSAERLKGVDSTLKIQPAELGDSAVYLCASSLAGVEETQYFGPGTRLLVL.

The V call is TRBV28, the J call TRBJ1-2; possibly TRBD1 for D (5 bases). V lost 2 bases and J lost 4, with 20 bases in between. The CDR3 has 17 amino acids. Germline-derived CDR1 and CDR2 are MDHEN and SYDVKM. CDR3 DNA: TGTGCCAGCAGTTTAGGCGGGGCGCGAAATACCGTCTATGGCTACACCTTC. Residues: CASSLGGARNTVYGYTF.

V is TRBV28 and J is TRBJ1-2; no clear D gene. Germline CDR1 is MDHEN and CDR2 is SYDVKM. Trimming took off 6 bases at V and 8 bases at J, with 13 bases between the two ends. CDR3 length: 12 amino acids. The CDR3 sequence: CASSQRSSGYTF. Written as DNA, the CDR3 is TGTGCCAGCAGCCAGCGTTCTTCCGGCTACACCTTC.

The J gene is TRBJ2-7, the V gene TRBV7-9, with no clear D. The CDR3 is 13 amino acids. The V end was cut by 5 bases, the J end by 2 bases, with 10 bases between. Per germline, CDR1 SEHNR and CDR2 FQNEAQ (reference sequence). CDR3 nucleotides: TGTGCCAGCAGCGCCCCGGTGCCCTACGAGCAGTACTTC. It translates to CASSAPVPYEQYF.

This sequence joins TRBV3-1 (or the pseudogene TRBV3-2) and TRBJ2-4; 14 nucleotides line up with TRBD2. The CDR3 extends over 19 amino acids. The germline CDR1 and CDR2 sequences are LGHDT and YNNKEL (reference sequence). With V trimmed by 5 bases and J by 0 bases, 9 bases remained unmatched. In DNA form, the CDR3 reads TGTGCCAGCAGCTACCGGGGACTAGCGGGAGCCTTAGCCAAAAACATTCAGTACTTC. Encoded protein: CASSYRGLAGALAKNIQYF.

The chain couples TRBV2 to TRBJ2-7; D ambiguous. The V end lost 7 bases, the J end lost 1 base, and 5 bases lay between the germline ends. The germline V gene encodes CDR1 SNHLY and CDR2 FYNNEI. The CDR3 has 11 amino acids. Written as DNA, the CDR3 is TGTGCCAGCACAGGATCCTACGAGCAGTACTTC. Protein sequence: CASTGSYEQYF.

V gene TRBV30 combines with J gene TRBJ1-2; D is possibly TRBD1 (6 bases). This CDR3 comprises 12 residues. Germline V gene lookup returns CDR1 GTSNPN and CDR2 SVGIG (reference sequence). V dropped 8 bases and J dropped 0 bases, with 10 bases sitting between them. The CDR3 spells CATTGPNYGYTF. For the CDR3, the DNA is TGTGCCACCACAGGGCCTAACTATGGCTACACCTTC.

The CDR3 sequence is CASSWTGTGGEQYF. Written as DNA, the CDR3 is TGCGCCAGCAGCTGGACCGGGACAGGGGGCGAGCAGTACTTC. The chain uses TRBV5-1 and TRBJ2-7; 11 bases are a match to TRBD1. Losses at the gene ends were 3 bases for V and 6 bases for J; bases not matched to a gene: 5. The germline gives CDR1 SGHRS, CDR2 YFSETQ. The CDR3 loop spans 14 amino acids.

DNA for the CDR3: TGTGCCAGCAGCCCGGGACGGGGGGAGGGATACGAGCAGTACTTC. It encodes CASSPGRGEGYEQYF. V is TRBV7-2 and J is TRBJ2-7; 7 bases map to TRBD2. Trimming took 5 bases from V and 4 from J; bases not matched to a gene: 11. Germline V lookup: CDR1 SGHTA, CDR2 FQGNSA. This CDR3 has 15 residues.